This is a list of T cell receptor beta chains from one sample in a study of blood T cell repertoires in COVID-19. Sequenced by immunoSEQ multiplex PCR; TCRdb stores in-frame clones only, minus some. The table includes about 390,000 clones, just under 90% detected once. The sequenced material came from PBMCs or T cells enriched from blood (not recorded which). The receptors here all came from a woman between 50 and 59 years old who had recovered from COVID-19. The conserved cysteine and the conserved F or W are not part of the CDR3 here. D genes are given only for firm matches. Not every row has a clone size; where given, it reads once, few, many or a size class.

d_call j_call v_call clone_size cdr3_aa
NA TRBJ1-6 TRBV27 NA ASSLSGLQGLSPLH
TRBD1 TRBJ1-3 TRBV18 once ASFIRQGAIQNPGNTIY
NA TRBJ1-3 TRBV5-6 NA ASSLGAGAGNTIY
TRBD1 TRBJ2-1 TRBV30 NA AWSVGQGVQF
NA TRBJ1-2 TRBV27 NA ASMGQGNGYT
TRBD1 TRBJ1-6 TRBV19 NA ASSPTGQDFNSPLH
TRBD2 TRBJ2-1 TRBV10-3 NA AISPGTSGAEVYNEQF
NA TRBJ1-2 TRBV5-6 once ASSRPEGLART
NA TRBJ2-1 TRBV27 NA ASRLETGLSYNEQF
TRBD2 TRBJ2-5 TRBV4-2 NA ASSQGGSGVGETQY
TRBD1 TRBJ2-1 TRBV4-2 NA ASSPVDRDHEQF
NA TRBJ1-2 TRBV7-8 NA ASSLAIFGTSYGYT
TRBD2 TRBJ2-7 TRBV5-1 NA ASSFGSGGQY
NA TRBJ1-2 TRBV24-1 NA ATSGGGNTYGYT
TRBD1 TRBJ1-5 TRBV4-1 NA ASSPRTGGHNQPQH
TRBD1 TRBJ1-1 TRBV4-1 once ASSPGTDRVRVEAF
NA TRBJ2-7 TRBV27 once ASSFGETYEQY
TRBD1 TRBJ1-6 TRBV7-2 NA ASSSRTGSNSPLH
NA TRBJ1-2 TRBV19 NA ASSWGLVGGYT
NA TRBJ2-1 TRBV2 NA ASSENRYNEQF
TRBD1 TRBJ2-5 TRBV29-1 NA SAGRGTAPETQY
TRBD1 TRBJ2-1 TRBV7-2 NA ARPGQGNNEQF
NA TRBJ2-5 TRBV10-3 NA AISSGYQETQY
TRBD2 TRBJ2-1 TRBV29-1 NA SVVRIAGGPSEQF
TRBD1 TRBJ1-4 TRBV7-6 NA ASSGLTGQNEKLF
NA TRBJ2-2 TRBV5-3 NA ARAGKRDKPPGELF
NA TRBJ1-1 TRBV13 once ASSYPENTEAF
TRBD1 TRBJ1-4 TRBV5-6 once ASSLLAGGGEKLF
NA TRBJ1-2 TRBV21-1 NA ASSTPSGRDTPVT
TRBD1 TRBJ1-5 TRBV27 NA ASGGQGRSPQH
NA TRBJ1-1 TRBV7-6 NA ASSSTGMEAF
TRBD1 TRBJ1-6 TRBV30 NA AWSVLGQIYNSPLH
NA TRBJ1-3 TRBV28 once ASLLDSSKNTIY